The present T cell receptor beta chain was sequenced within a study of T cells in Graves' hyperthyroidism and ophthalmopathy (dated by TCRdb to about 2019). Regarding the complete study: Peripheral blood was collected at initial diagnosis, before any treatment. To identify distinguishing TCR V-J signatures, a discovery cohort of around 100 patients was used, comprising 43 with Graves' ophthalmopathy and around 57 with stable Graves' hyperthyroidism. After blood sampling, hyperthyroidism patients were treated with methimazole at a starting dose of 30 mg daily, and ophthalmopathy patients were treated with high-dose intravenous methylprednisolone. An independent validation cohort of around 19 hyperthyroidism patients and about 16 patients who later progressed to ophthalmopathy tested prospective prediction of ophthalmopathy. The paper reports TCR Vbeta CDR3 sequencing of over 120 peripheral blood samples: under 45 ophthalmopathy, under 85 hyperthyroidism and 17 progressor patients. The 100 discovery patients were randomly split 7:3 into training and test sets. Thyroid tissue and blood T-cell repertoires from six Graves' hyperthyroidism patients were also compared in the study. What the authors observed across the whole study: Sample size was not statistically predetermined, and blinding of investigators to group allocation was not performed. In validation, the model predicted progression to ophthalmopathy with 55% to 71% sensitivity and about 73% specificity, a median of roughly seven months before onset. Blood samples also contained most of the expanded thyroid clonotypes (frequency above 0.001), which suggests that blood repertoires may reflect thyroid immune responses. A model built on a 13 V-J signature distinguished ophthalmopathy from stable hyperthyroidism, reaching roughly 88% sensitivity and 81% to 83% specificity in cross-validation and 80%/75% in testing.

The TCR beta CDR3 regions were amplified from RNA transcripts. For the first round of RT-PCR on the TCR CDR3, the HTBI primer set was used together with the Qiagen OneStep RT-PCR kit. The libraries were constructed in a second round of multiplex PCR and then size-selected and purified. Paired-end sequencing of the libraries was performed with 100 bp reads on an Illumina HiSeq2000. Regarding the original processing steps: SOAPnuke was used to process the raw data, removing reads that contained adapters or uncalled bases, had a mean Phred below 15, or lacked an exact match to the constant primer or identifier. COPE v1.2.5 was used to merge high-quality paired reads, and clonotypes were defined as unique nucleotide sequences. MiTCR v1.1 was used to align the clonotypes against IMGT TRBV, TRBD and TRBJ reference segments. Analysis was restricted to V-J combinations with a frequency above 0.0001, which covered about 99% of repertoires. A TCS score was defined as the ratio between F50 (clonal expansion) and ExV (chaos), using BLOSUM62-based TCRdist between CDR3 peptides within each V-J. Welch's t-statistics and random forest reduced several hundred V-J features to roughly 13, which were used in a naive Bayes classifier (R e1071). TCRdb reworked the public reads: Q25 trimming with fastp, MiXCR clone assembly, productive beta chains retained. Records with the same CDR3 protein are collapsed into one entry carrying the most frequent genes and DNA. The authors' filters were not applied to this entry. The sample has over 550,000 distinct CDR3 sequences on record, 16% of them singletons. In total, the top ten clones hold about 18% of the sample.

As concerns this clonotype: The clone's antigen remains unknown. No much larger clone is present one base from it, and per-base qualities are unavailable.

Stable Graves' hyperthyroidism was defined as no progression to ophthalmopathy during 18 months of follow-up. The hyperthyroidism patients were between 18 and 65 years old and newly diagnosed, with a disease duration of less than 2 months. The study excluded patients with uncontrolled infections, other autoimmune diseases, pregnancy or lactation. Diagnoses were established on the basis of clinical symptoms, serum thyroxine and TRAb, thyroid ultrasound, and orbital computed tomography. PBMCs were isolated from approximately 10 ml of fresh peripheral blood by Ficoll-Paque density gradient centrifugation. Total RNA was extracted using Trizol reagent, and RNA quality was assessed on an Agilent 2100 Bioanalyzer. The CDR3 goes from the cysteine to the phenylalanine over 13 residues. Only the CDR3 DNA stays, 39 bases, in frame from base 1. CDR1 GTSNPN and CDR2 SVGIG were looked up in the germline V gene (reference sequence). V sheds 4 bases and J sheds 2 bases, leaving 12 bases between their ends.

The material sequenced was blood. Recombination connected TRBV30 to TRBJ2-7; the D gene is perhaps TRBD1, on 6 matching bases. This TCR was sampled from a woman younger than 30 with Graves' hyperthyroidism. The CDR3 sequence is CAWNRDGTYEQYF. The DNA sequence is as follows: TGTGCCTGGAACAGGGACGGAACCTACGAGCAGTACTTC.